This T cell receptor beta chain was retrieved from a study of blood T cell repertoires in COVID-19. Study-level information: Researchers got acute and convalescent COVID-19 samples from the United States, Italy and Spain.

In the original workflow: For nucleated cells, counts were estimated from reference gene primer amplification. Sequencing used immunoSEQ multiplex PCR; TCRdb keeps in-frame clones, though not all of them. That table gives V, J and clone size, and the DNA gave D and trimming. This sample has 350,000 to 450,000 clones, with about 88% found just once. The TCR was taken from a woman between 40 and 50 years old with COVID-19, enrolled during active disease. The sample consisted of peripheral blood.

The DNA for the CDR3 is TGTGCCAGCCGAGAGGGGGGGTCGGAGACCCAGTACTTC. Translation: CASREGGSETQYF. The chain is built from TRBV14 and TRBJ2-5; D may be TRBD2 (7 bases). V dropped 8 bases and J dropped 5 bases, with 15 bases sitting between them. The CDR3 covers 13 residues. Germline lookup yields CDR1 SGHDN and CDR2 FVKESK.